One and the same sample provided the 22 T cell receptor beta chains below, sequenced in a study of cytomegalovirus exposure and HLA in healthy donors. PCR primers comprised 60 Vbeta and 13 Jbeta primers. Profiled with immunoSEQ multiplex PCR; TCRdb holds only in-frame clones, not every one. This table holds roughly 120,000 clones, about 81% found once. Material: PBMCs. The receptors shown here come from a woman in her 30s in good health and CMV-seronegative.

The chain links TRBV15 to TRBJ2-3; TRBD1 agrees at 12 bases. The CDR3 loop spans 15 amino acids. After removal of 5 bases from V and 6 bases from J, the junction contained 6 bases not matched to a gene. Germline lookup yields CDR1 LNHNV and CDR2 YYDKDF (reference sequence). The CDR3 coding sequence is TGTGCCACCAGCGGGGGGACAGGGGGCATCGATACGCAGTATTTT. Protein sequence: CATSGGTGGIDTQYF.

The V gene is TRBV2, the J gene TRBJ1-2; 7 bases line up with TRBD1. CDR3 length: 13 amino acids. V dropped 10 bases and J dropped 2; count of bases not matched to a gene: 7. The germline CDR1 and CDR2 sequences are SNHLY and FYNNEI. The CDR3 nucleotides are TGTGCCACCCAGGGGGTTAGGAACTATGGCTACACCTTC. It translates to CATQGVRNYGYTF.

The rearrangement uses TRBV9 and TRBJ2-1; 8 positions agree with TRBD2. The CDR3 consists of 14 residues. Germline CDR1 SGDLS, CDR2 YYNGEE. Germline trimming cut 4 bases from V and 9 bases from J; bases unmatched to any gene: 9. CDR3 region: CASSPRTSTGEQFF. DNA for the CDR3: TGTGCCAGCAGCCCCAGGACTAGCACTGGTGAGCAGTTCTTC. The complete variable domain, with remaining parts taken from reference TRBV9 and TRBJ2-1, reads DSGVTQTPKHLITATGQRVTLRCSPRSGDLSVYWYQQSLDQGLQFLIQYYNGEERAKGNILERFSAQQFPDLHSELNLSSLELGDSALYFCASSPRTSTGEQFFGPGTRLTVL.

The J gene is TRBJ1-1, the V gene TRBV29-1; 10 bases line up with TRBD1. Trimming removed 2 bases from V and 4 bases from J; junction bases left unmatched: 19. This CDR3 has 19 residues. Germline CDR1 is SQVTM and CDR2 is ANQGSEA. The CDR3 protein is CSVERGSIRQGAMGTEAFF. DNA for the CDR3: TGCAGCGTTGAAAGGGGATCCATTAGACAGGGGGCCATGGGCACTGAAGCTTTCTTT.

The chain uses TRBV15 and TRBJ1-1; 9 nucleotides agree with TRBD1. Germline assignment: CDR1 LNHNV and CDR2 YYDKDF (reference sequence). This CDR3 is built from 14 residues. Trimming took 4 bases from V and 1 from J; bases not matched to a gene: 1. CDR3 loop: CATSKGQGNTEAFF. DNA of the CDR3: TGTGCCACCAGCAAGGGACAGGGGAACACTGAAGCTTTCTTT.

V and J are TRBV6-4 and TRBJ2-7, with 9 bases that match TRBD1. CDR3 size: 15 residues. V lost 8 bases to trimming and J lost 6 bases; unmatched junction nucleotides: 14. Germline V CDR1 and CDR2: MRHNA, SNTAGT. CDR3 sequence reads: CASRGGQGRGGEQYF. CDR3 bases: TGTGCCAGCCGCGGGGGACAGGGAAGAGGAGGCGAGCAGTACTTC.

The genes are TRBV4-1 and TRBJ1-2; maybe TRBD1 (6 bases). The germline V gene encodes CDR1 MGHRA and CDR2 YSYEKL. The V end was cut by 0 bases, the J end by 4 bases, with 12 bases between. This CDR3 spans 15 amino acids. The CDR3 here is CASSQEDSRGYGYTF. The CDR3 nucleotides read TGCGCCAGCAGCCAAGAGGACAGTAGGGGCTATGGCTACACCTTC.

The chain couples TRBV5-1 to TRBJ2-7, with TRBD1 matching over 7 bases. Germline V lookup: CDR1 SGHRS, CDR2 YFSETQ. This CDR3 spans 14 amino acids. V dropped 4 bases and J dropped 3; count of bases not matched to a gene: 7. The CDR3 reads CASSLVTGLYEQYF. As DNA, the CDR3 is TGCGCCAGCAGCCTTGTGACAGGGCTCTACGAGCAGTACTTC.

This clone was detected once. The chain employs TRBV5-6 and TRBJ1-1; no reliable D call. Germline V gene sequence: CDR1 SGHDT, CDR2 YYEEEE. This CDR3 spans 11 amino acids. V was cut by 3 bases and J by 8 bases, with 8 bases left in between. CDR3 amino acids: CASSWEGEAFF. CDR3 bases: TGTGCCAGCAGCTGGGAGGGAGAAGCTTTCTTT.

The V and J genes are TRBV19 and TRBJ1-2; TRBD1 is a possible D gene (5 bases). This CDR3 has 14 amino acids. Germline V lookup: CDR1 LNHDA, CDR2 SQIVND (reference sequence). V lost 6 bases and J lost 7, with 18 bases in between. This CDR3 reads CASSTQVQGSGYTF. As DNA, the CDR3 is TGTGCCAGTAGCACACAGGTGCAAGGTTCTGGCTACACCTTC.

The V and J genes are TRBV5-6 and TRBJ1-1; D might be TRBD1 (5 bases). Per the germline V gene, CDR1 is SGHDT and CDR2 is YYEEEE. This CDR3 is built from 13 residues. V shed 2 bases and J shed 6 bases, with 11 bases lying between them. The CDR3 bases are TGTGCCAGCAGCTTCAATTCAGGGCCTGAAGCTTTCTTT. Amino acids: CASSFNSGPEAFF.

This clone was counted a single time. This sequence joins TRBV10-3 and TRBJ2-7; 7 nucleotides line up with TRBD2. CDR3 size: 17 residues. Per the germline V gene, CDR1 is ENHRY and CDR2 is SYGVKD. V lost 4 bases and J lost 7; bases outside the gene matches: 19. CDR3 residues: CAISGRRLASEGGEQYF. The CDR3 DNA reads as TGTGCCATCAGTGGGAGACGACTAGCCAGCGAAGGAGGGGAGCAGTACTTC.

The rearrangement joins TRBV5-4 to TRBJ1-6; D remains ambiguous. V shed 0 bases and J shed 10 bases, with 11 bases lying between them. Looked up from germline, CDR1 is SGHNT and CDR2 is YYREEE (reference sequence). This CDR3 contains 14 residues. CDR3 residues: CASSLGFSGSPLHF. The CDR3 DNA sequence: TGTGCCAGCAGCTTGGGGTTTTCGGGGTCACCCCTCCACTTT.

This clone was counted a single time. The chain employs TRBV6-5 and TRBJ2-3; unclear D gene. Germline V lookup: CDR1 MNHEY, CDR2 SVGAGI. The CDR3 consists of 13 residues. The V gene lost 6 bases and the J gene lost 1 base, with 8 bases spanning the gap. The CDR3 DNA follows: TGTGCCAGCAGCCTTACAGGCACAGATACGCAGTATTTT. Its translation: CASSLTGTDTQYF.

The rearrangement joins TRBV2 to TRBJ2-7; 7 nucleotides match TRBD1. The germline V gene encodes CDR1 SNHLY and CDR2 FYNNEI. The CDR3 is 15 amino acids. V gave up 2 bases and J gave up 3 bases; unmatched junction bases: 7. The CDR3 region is CASSEYRGTDYEQYF. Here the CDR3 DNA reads TGTGCCAGCAGTGAATACAGGGGAACTGACTACGAGCAGTACTTC. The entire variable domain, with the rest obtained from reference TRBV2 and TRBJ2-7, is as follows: EPEVTQTPSHQVTQMGQEVILRCVPISNHLYFYWYRQILGQKVEFLVSFYNNEISEKSEIFDDQFSVERPDGSNFTLKIRSTKLEDSAMYFCASSEYRGTDYEQYFGPGTRLTVT.

The CDR3 loop reads CASTGGLAEQYF. The DNA of the CDR3 is TGTGCCAGCACCGGGGGTCTGGCTGAGCAGTACTTC. The chain is built from TRBV11-3 and TRBJ2-7; D possibly corresponds to TRBD2 (6 bases). The V gene lost 7 bases and the J gene lost 7 bases, with 14 bases spanning the gap. Germline V lookup: CDR1 SGHNT, CDR2 YENEEA. CDR3 length: 12 residues.

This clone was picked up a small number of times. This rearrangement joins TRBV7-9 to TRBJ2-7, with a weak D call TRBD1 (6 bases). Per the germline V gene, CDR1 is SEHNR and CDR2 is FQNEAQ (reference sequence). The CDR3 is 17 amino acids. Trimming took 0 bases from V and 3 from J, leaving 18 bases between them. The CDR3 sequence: CASSLALARRGNYEQYF. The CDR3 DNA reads TGTGCCAGCAGCTTAGCGCTTGCGCGCAGGGGAAACTACGAGCAGTACTTC. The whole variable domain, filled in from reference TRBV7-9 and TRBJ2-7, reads DTGVSQNPRHKITKRGQNVTFRCDPISEHNRLYWYRQTLGQGPEFLTYFQNEAQLEKSRLLSDRFSAERPKGSFSTLEIQRTEQGDSAMYLCASSLALARRGNYEQYFGPGTRLTVT.

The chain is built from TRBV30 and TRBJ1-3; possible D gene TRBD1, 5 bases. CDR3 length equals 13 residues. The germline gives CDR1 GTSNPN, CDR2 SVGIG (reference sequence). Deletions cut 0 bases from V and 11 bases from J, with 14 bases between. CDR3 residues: CAWSVLNSGPIYF. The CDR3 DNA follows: TGTGCCTGGAGTGTACTGAATTCAGGGCCCATATATTTT.

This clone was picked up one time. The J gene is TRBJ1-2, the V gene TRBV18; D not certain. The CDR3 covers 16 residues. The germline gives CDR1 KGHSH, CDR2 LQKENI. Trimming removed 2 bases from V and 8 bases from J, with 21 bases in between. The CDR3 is CASSPNSIEGGKGYTF. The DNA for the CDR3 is TGTGCCAGCTCACCAAATAGCATAGAGGGAGGAAAGGGCTACACCTTC.

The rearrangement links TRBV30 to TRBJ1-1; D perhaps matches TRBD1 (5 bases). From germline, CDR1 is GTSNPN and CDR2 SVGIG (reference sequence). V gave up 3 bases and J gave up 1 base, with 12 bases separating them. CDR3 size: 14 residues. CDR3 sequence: CAWSYDSTNTEAFF. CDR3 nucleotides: TGTGCCTGGAGCTACGACAGTACGAACACTGAAGCTTTCTTT.

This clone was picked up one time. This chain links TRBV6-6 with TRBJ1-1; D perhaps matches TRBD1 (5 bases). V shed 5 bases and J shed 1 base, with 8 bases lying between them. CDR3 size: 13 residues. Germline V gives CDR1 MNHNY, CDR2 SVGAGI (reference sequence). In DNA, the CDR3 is TGTGCCAGCAGTGTCAGGGAGAACACTGAAGCTTTCTTT. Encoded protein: CASSVRENTEAFF.

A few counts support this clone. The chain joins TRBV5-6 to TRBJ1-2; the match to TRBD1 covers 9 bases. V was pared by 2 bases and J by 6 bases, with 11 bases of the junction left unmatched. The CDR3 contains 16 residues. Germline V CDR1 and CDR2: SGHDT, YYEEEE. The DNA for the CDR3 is TGTGCCAGCAGCTTCGGGCGGGACAGGGTAAAGCATGGCTACACCTTC. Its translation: CASSFGRDRVKHGYTF.